This record covers a single TCR beta chain. This sample is drawn from a study of blood T cell repertoires in COVID-19. In the study's own analysis: Reference gene primers were amplified, and this amplification served to estimate nucleated cell counts. Data came from immunoSEQ multiplex PCR; TCRdb stores just in-frame clones and leaves some out. The DNA gave D and trimming, while V, J and clone size come from that table. The sample contains some 130,000 clones, 60% to 75% of which appear only once. The CDR3 covers 15 residues. The germline V gene has CDR1 MNHEY and CDR2 SMNVEV (reference sequence). J was trimmed by 4 bases and V by 5 bases; bases with no gene match: 8.

The sequence came from a woman between 65 and 79 years old with acute or convalescent COVID-19. The V gene is TRBV27, the J gene TRBJ1-2, with 9 positions matching TRBD1. The specimen sequenced was peripheral blood. The CDR3 spells CASSPGTGLAYGYTF. The CDR3 nucleotides are TGTGCCAGCAGTCCCGGGACAGGGCTGGCCTATGGCTACACCTTC.